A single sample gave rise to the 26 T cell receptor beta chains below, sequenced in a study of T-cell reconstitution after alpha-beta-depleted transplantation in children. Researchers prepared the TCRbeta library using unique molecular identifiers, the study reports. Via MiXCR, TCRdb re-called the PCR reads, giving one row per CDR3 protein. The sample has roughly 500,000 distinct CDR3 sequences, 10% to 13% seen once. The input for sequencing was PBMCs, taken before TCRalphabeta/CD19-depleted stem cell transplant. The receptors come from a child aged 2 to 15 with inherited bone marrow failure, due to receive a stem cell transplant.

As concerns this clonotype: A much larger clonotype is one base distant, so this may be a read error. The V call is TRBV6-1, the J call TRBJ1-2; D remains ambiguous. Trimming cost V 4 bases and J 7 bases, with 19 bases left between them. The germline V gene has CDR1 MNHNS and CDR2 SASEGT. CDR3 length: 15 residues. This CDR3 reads CASSADHSTGLGYTF. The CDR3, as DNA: TGTGCCAGCAGTGCCGACCATTCAACGGGTCTTGGCTACACCTTC.

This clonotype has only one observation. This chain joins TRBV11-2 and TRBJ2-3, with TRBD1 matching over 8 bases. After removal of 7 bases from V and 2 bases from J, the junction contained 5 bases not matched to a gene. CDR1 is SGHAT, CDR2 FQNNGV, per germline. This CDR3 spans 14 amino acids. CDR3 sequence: CASKTGATTDTQYF. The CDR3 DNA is TGTGCCAGCAAGACAGGGGCGACCACAGATACGCAGTATTTT.

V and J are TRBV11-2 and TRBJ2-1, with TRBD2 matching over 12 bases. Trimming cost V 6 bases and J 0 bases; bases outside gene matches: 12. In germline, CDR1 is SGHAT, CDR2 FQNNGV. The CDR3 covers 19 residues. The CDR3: CASSSLLAGGRSSYNEQFF. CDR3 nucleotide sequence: TGTGCCAGCAGTTCTTTACTAGCGGGAGGCCGGAGCTCCTACAATGAGCAGTTCTTC.

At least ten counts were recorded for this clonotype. For the CDR3, the DNA is TGCAGTGCTAGAGATGAGGGACAGGGGCTAGGAGAAAAACTGTTTTTT. It translates to CSARDEGQGLGEKLFF. The chain joins TRBV20-1 to TRBJ1-4, with 10 bases lining up with TRBD1. The junction had 9 bases not matched to a gene; V was cut back by 0 bases and J by 8 bases. The CDR3 runs to 16 residues. CDR1 is DFQATT, CDR2 SNEGSKA, per germline (reference sequence).

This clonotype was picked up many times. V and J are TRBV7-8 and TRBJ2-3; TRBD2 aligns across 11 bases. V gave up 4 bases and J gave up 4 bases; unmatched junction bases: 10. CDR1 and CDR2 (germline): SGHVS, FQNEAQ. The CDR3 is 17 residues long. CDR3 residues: CASSWGASGRQSDTQYF. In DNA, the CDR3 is TGTGCCAGCAGCTGGGGGGCTAGCGGGAGGCAATCAGATACGCAGTATTTT.

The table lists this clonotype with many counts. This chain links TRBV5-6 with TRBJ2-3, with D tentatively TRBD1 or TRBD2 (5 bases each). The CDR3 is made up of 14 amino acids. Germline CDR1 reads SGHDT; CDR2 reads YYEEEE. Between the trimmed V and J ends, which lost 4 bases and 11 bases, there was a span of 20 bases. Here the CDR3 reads CASSGRGVPLGQYF. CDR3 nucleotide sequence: TGTGCCAGCAGCGGCCGAGGGGTGCCCCTCGGGCAGTATTTT.

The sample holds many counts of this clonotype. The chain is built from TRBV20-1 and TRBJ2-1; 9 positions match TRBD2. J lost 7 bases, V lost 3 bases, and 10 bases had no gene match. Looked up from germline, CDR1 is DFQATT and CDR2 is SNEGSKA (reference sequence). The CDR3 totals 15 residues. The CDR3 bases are TGCAGTGCTAGCGGGGGCGGGAGGGCTTGGAATGAGCAGTTCTTC. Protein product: CSASGGGRAWNEQFF.

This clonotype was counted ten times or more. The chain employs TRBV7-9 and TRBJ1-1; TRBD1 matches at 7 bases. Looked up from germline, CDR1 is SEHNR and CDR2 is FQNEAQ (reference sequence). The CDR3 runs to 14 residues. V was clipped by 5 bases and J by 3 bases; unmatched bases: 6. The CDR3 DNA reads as TGTGCCAGCAGCGCCGACAGGGCTTACACTGAAGCTTTCTTT. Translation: CASSADRAYTEAFF.

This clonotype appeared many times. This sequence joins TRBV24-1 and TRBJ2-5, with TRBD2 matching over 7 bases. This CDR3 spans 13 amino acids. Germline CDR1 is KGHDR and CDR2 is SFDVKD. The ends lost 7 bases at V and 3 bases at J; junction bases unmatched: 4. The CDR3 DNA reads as TGTGCCACCAGGAAGGCGGGAGAAGAGACCCAGTACTTC. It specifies CATRKAGEETQYF.

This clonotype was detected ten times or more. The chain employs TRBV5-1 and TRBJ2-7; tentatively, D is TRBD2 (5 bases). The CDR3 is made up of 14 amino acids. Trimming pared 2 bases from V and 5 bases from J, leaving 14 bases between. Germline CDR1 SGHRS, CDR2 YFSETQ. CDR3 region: CASSFEGRSNEQYF. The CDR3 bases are TGCGCCAGCAGCTTCGAGGGAAGGAGTAACGAGCAGTACTTC.

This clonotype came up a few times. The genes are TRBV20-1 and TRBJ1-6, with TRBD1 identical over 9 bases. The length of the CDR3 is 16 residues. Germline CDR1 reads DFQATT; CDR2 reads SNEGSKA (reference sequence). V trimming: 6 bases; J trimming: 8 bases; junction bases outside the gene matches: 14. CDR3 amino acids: CSAKGQGLLRYSPLHF. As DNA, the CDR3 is TGCAGTGCGAAGGGACAGGGACTCCTGCGTTATTCACCCCTCCACTTT.

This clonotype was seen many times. The CDR3 spells CASSKLTGQGAPGTGELFF. In DNA form, the CDR3 reads TGTGCCAGCAGCAAACTTACGGGACAGGGGGCGCCGGGCACCGGGGAGCTGTTTTTT. The chain is built from TRBV21-1 and TRBJ2-2; the table's D call TRBD1 went unverified against the DNA. TRBV21-1 represents a pseudogene. This CDR3 is built from 19 residues.

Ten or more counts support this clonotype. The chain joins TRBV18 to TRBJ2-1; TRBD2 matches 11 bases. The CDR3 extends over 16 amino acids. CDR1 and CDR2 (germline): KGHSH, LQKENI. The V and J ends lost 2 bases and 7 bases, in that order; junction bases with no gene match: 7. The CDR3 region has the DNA TGTGCCAGCTCACCAACTAGCGGGAGTCTTTCGAATGAGCAGTTCTTC. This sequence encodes CASSPTSGSLSNEQFF.

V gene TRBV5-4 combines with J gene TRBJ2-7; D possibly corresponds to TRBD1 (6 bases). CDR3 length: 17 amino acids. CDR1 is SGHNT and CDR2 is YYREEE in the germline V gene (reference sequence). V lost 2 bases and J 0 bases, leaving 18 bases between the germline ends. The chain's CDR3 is CASSFGGTSTTSYEQYF. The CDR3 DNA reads TGTGCCAGCAGCTTTGGGGGCACCTCCACGACCTCCTACGAGCAGTACTTC.

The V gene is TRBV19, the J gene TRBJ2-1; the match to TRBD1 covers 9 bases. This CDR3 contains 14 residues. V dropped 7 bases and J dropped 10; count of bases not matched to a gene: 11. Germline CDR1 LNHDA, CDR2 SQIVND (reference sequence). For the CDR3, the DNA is TGTGCCAGTACCCCGGGACAGGGCTTCAGCGAGCAGTTCTTC. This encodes CASTPGQGFSEQFF.

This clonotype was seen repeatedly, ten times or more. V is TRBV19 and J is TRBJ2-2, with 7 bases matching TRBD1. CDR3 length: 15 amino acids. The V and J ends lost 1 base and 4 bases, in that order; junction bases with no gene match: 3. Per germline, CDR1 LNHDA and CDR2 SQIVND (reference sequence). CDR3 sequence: CASSIGGGLTGELFF. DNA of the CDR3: TGTGCCAGTAGTATAGGAGGGGGCCTCACCGGGGAGCTGTTTTTT. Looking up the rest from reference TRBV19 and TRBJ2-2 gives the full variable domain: DGGITQSPKYLFRKEGQNVTLSCEQNLNHDAMYWYRQDPGQGLRLIYYSQIVNDFQKGDIAEGYSVSREKKESFPLTVTSAQKNPTAFYLCASSIGGGLTGELFFGEGSRLTVL.

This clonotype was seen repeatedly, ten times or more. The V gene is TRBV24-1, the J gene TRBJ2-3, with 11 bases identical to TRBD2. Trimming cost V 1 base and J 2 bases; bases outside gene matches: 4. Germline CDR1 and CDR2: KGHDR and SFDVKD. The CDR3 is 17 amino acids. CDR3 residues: CATSDFGTSGSTDTQYF. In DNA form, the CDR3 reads TGTGCCACCAGTGATTTCGGGACTAGCGGCTCCACAGATACGCAGTATTTT.

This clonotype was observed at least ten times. The CDR3 sequence: CASSQDPRNTGELFF. CDR3 in DNA: TGCGCCAGCAGCCAAGACCCTCGGAACACCGGGGAGCTGTTTTTT. V usage is TRBV4-3 and J usage is TRBJ2-2; D unresolved. The germline V and J ends were trimmed by 0 bases and 1 base, with 6 bases remaining between them. The CDR3 sequence is 15 residues long. Germline loops: CDR1 LGHNA, CDR2 YSLEER.

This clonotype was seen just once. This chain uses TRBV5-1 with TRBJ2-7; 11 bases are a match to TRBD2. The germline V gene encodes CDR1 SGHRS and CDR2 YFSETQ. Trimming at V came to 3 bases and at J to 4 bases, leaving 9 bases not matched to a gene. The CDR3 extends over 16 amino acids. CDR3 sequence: CASSWKIAGGPYEQYF. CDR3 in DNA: TGCGCCAGCAGCTGGAAGATAGCGGGAGGGCCTTACGAGCAGTACTTC.

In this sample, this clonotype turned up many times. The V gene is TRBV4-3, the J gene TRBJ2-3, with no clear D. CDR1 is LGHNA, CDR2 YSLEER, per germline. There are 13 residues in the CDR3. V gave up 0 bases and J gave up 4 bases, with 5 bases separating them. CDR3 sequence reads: CASSQEMADTQYF. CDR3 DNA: TGCGCCAGCAGCCAAGAAATGGCAGATACGCAGTATTTT.

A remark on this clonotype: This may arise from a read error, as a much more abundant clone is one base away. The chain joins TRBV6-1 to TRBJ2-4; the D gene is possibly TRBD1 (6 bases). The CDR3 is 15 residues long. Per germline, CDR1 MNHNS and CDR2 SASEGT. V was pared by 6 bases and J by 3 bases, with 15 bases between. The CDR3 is CASSATQGRKNIQYF. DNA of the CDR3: TGTGCCAGCAGCGCGACACAGGGACGCAAAAACATTCAGTACTTC.

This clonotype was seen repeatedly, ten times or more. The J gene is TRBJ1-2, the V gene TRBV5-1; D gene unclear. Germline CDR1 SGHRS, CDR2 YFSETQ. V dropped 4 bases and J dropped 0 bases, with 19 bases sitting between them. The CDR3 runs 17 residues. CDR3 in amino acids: CASSIQVPGLTNYGYTF. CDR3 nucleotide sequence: TGCGCCAGCAGCATCCAGGTACCAGGCTTGACTAACTATGGCTACACCTTC.

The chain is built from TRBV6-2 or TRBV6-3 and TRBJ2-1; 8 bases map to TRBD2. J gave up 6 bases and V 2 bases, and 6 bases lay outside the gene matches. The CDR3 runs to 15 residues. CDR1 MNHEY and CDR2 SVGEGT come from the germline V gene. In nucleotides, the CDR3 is TGTGCCAGCAGTTACATGACTAGCGAAGTCAATGAGCAGTTCTTC. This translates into CASSYMTSEVNEQFF.

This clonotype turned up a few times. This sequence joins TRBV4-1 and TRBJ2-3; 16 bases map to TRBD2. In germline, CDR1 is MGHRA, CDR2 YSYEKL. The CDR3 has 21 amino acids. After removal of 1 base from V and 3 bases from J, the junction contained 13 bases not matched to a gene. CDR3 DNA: TGCGCCAGCAGCCAAGGCCTGGGACTAGCGGGAGGGAGGACGTCGACAGATACGCAGTATTTT. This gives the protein CASSQGLGLAGGRTSTDTQYF.

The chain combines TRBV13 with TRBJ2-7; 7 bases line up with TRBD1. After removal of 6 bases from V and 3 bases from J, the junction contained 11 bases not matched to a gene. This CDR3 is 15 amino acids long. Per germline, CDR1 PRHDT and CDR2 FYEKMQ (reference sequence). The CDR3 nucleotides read TGTGCCAGCAGTTTACGGCGACAGGGATACTACGAGCAGTACTTC. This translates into CASSLRRQGYYEQYF. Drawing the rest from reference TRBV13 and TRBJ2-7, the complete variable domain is AAGVIQSPRHLIKEKRETATLKCYPIPRHDTVYWYQQGPGQDPQFLISFYEKMQSDKGSIPDRFSAQQFSDYHSELNMSSLELGDSALYFCASSLRRQGYYEQYFGPGTRLTVT.

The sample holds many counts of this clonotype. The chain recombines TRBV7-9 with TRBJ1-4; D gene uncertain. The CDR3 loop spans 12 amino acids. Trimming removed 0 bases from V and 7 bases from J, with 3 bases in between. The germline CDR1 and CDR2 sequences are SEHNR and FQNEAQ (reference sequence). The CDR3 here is CASSLAVEKLFF. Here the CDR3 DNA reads TGTGCCAGCAGCTTAGCGGTTGAAAAACTGTTTTTT.